One sample yielded the 6 T cell receptor beta chains listed below, sequenced in a study of cytomegalovirus exposure and HLA in healthy donors. Vbeta (60) and Jbeta (13) primers were used in the PCR. Assay: immunoSEQ multiplex PCR; the TCRdb copy retains only in-frame clones and omits some. This table has fewer than 250,000 clones, over 80% appearing once. Sequenced sample: PBMCs. Source of these receptors: a woman aged 45 to 65 in good health and CMV-seropositive.

The chain couples TRBV27 to TRBJ2-2, with TRBD2 identical over 8 bases. The V gene end was trimmed by 1 base and the J gene end by 2 bases; junction bases not matched to a gene: 6. Germline V CDR1 and CDR2: MNHEY, SMNVEV (reference sequence). The CDR3 has 17 residues. CDR3 DNA: TGTGCCAGCAGTTTATATCGGCGGGGGGTAAACACCGGGGAGCTGTTTTTT. This codes for CASSLYRRGVNTGELFF.

V and J are TRBV18 and TRBJ2-5; D is perhaps TRBD2 (6 bases). Trimming cost V 7 bases and J 2 bases, with 11 bases left between them. Germline values: CDR1 KGHSH, CDR2 LQKENI. The CDR3 has 13 amino acids. The CDR3 is CASLGTLQETQYF. CDR3 nucleotides: TGTGCCAGCTTGGGGACTCTACAAGAGACCCAGTACTTC.

This clone is a singleton in its sample. This chain uses TRBV4-1 with TRBJ2-5; 11 bases map to TRBD2. The CDR3 totals 15 residues. Trimming took 4 bases from V and 2 from J; bases not matched to a gene: 3. Looked up from germline, CDR1 is MGHRA and CDR2 is YSYEKL. The CDR3 DNA reads TGCGCCAGCAGCCCTAGCGGGGGGCTTCAAGAGACCCAGTACTTC. This gives the protein CASSPSGGLQETQYF.

The chain uses TRBV11-2 and TRBJ2-4; TRBD1 aligns across 10 bases. Per germline, CDR1 SGHAT and CDR2 FQNNGV. Losses at the gene ends were 5 bases for V and 1 base for J; bases not matched to a gene: 5. The CDR3 loop spans 16 amino acids. CDR3 nucleotide sequence: TGTGCCAGCAGCGGGCGGACAGGGGGGGCCAAAAACATTCAGTACTTC. The encoded protein is CASSGRTGGAKNIQYF.

The chain has TRBV5-6 and TRBJ1-5, with 7 positions matching TRBD1. CDR1 and CDR2 (germline): SGHDT, YYEEEE. The CDR3 contains 14 residues. Unmatched junction bases numbered 5, after V lost 5 bases and J lost 3 bases. In nucleotides, the CDR3 is TGTGCCAGCAGTCGACAGGGATACAATCAGCCCCAGCATTTT. Translated: CASSRQGYNQPQHF.

The gene calls are TRBV7-6 and TRBJ2-7, with unresolved D. The germline gives CDR1 SGHVS, CDR2 FNYEAQ. This CDR3 is 14 amino acids long. Trimming took 0 bases from V and 1 from J, leaving 7 bases between them. CDR3 loop: CASSLARGSYEQYF. CDR3 sequence (DNA): TGTGCCAGCAGCTTAGCGCGAGGATCCTACGAGCAGTACTTC.